This T cell receptor (beta chain) was identified in a study of long-term antiretroviral therapy in people with HIV. About the research overall: The 2015 recommendation for immediate ART came about a decade after the earliest samples.

Inclusion required at least two post-ART and at least one pre-ART PBMC samples. Every specimen provided about 0.95-11 million cryopreserved PBMC before DNA extraction took place. Germline-derived CDR1 and CDR2 are MNHEY and SVGAGI. The CDR3 contains 16 residues. V lost 0 bases and J lost 1, with 13 bases in between. Broader study findings: Narrower CDR3 length ranges marked HIV repertoires relative to controls.

The run of the v3.0 immunoSEQ assay was at survey level. Assay: immunoSEQ multiplex PCR; the TCRdb copy retains only in-frame clones and omits some. The sample has about 48,000 clones, around 84% seen once. Turning to this clone: Antigen unknown.

This TCR derives from a woman under 30 with HIV. The chain couples TRBV6-5 to TRBJ2-7, with D perhaps matching TRBD1 (6 bases). The sample was unsorted PBMCs, taken 0.8 years after starting antiretroviral therapy. The CDR3 coding sequence is TGTGCCAGCAGTTACTCGTCAGGGGTTGGGTCCTACGAGCAGTACTTC. Translation: CASSYSSGVGSYEQYF.